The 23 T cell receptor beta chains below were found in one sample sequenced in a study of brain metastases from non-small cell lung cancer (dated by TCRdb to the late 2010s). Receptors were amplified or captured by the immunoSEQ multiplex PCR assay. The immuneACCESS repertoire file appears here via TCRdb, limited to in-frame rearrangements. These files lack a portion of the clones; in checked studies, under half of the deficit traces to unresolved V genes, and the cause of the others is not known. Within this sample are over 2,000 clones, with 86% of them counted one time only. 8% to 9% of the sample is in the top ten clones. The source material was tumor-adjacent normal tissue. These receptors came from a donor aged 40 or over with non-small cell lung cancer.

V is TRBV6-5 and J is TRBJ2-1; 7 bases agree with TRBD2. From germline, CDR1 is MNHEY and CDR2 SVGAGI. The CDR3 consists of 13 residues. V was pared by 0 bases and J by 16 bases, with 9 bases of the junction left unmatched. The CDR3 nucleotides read TGTGCCAGCAGTTACTCTCGGACTAGTAGTCATTTCTTC. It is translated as CASSYSRTSSHFF.

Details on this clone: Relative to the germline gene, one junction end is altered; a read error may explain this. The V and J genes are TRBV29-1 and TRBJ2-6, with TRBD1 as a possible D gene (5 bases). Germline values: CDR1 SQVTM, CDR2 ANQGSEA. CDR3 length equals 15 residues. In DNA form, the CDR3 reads TGCAGCGTTGAAGATCAAAGCTCTGGGGCCAACGTTCTGACTTTC. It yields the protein CSVEDQSSGANVLTF. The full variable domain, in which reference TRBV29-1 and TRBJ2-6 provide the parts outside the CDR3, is SAVISQKPSRDICQRGTSLTIQCQVDSQVTMMFWYRQQPGQSLTLIATANQGSEATYESGFVIDKFPISRPNLTFSTLTVSNMSPEDSSIYLCSVEDQSSGANVLTFGAGSRLTVL.

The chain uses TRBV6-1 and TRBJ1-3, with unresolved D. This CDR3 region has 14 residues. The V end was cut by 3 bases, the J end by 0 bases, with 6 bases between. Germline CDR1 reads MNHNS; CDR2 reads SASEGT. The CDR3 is CASSDPSSGNTIYF. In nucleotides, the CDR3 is TGTGCCAGCAGTGACCCGAGCTCTGGAAACACCATATATTTT.

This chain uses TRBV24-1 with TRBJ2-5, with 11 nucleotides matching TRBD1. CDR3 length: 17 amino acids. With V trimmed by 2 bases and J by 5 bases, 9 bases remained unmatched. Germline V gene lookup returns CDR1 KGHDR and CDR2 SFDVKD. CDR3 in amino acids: CATSDSRTGGGWETQYF. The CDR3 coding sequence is TGTGCCACCAGTGATTCCAGGACAGGGGGCGGTTGGGAGACCCAGTACTTC.

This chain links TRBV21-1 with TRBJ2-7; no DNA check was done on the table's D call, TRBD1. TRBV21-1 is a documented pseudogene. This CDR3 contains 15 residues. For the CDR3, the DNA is TGTGCCAGCAGCCCTAGTAGACAGAGCTCCTACGAGCAGTACTTC. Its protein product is CASSPSRQSSYEQYF.

CDR3 sequence reads: CASSILGQLGRTEAFF. The CDR3 bases are TGTGCCAGTAGTATCCTTGGACAGCTTGGAAGGACTGAAGCTTTCTTT. The genes are TRBV19 and TRBJ1-1; TRBD1 might be the D (6 bases). Between the trimmed V and J ends, which lost 3 bases and 5 bases, there was a span of 19 bases. The CDR3 runs to 16 residues. From germline, CDR1 is LNHDA and CDR2 SQIVND (reference sequence).

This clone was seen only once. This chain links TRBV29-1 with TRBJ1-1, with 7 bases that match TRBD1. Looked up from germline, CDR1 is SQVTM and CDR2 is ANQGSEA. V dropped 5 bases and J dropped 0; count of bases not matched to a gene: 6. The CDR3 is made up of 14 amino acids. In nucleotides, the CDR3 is TGCAGCGTTTACCGACAGGGTGTGAACACTGAAGCTTTCTTT. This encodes CSVYRQGVNTEAFF.

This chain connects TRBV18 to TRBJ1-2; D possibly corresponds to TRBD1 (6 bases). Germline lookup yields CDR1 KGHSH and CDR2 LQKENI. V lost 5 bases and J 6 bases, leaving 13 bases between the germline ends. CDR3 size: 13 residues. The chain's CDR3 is CASSSTQGDGYTF. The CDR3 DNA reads TGTGCCAGCTCATCAACACAGGGCGATGGCTACACCTTC.

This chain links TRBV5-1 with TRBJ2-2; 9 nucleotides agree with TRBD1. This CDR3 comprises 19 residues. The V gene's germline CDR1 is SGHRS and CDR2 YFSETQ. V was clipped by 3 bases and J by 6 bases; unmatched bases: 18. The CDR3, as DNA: TGCGCCAGCAGCTCGCACCAGACAGGGGGTATGGAATATGCCGGGGAGCTGTTTTTT. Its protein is CASSSHQTGGMEYAGELFF.

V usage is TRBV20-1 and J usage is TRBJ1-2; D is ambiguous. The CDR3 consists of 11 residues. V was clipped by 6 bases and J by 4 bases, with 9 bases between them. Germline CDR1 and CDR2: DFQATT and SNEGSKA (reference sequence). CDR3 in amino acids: CSAHGVYGYTF. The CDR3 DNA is TGCAGTGCCCACGGGGTCTATGGCTACACCTTC.

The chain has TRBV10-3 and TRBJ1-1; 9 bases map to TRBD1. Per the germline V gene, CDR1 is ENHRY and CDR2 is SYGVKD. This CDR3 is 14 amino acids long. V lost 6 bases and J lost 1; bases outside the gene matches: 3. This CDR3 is CAIRRQGENTEAFF. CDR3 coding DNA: TGTGCCATCAGGAGACAGGGGGAGAACACTGAAGCTTTCTTT.

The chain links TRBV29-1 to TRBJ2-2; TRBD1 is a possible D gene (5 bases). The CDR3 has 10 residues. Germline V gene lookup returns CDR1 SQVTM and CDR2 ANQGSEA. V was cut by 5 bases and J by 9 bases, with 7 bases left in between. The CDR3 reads CSVLDRELFF. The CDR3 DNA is TGCAGCGTTTTGGACAGGGAGCTGTTTTTT.

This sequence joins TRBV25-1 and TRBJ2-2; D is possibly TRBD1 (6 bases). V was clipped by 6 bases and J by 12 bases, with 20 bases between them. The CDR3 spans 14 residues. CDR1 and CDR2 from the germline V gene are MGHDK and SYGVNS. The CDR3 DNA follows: TGTGCCAGCAGAGAGACCGGGACATCTTTTCAGCTGTTTTTT. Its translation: CASRETGTSFQLFF.

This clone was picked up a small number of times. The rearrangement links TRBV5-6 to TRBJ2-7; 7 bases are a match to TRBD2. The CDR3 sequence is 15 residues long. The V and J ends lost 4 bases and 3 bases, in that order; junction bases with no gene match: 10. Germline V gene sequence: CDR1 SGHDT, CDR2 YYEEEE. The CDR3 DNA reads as TGTGCCAGCAGCATTTACTCCGGGACTAACTACGAGCAGTACTTC. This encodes CASSIYSGTNYEQYF.

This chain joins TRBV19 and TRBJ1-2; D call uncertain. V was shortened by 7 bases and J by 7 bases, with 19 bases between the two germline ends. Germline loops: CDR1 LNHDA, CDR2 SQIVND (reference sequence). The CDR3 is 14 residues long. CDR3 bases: TGTGCCAGTAATATTGGCCCCGGCACTGGTGGCTACACCTTC. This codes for CASNIGPGTGGYTF.

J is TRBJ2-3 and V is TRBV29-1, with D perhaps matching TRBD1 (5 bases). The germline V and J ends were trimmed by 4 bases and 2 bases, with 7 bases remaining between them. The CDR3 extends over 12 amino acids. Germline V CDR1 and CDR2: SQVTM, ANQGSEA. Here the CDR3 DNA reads TGCAGCGTTGCAGGGTTCACAGATACGCAGTATTTT. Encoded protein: CSVAGFTDTQYF.

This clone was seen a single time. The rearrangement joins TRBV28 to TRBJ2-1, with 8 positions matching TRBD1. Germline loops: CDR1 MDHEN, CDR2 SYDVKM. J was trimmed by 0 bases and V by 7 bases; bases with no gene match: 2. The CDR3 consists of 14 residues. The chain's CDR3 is CASTDRGSYNEQFF. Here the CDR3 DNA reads TGTGCCAGCACTGACAGGGGCTCCTACAATGAGCAGTTCTTC.

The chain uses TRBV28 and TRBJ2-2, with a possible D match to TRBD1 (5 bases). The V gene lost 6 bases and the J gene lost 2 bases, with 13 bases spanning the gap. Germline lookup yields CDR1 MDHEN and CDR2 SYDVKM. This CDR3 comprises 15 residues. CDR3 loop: CASRPTDQNTGELFF. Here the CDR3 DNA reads TGTGCCAGCAGGCCGACAGATCAAAACACCGGGGAGCTGTTTTTT.

The CDR3 bases are TGTGCCAGCGCCTCTGATGGAAACACCATATATTTT. Its protein product is CASASDGNTIYF. This chain joins TRBV7-2 and TRBJ1-3; no clear D gene. Germline V gene sequence: CDR1 SGHTA, CDR2 FQGNSA. This CDR3 has 12 amino acids. The ends were cut back, 8 bases at V and 3 bases at J, with 8 bases in the middle.

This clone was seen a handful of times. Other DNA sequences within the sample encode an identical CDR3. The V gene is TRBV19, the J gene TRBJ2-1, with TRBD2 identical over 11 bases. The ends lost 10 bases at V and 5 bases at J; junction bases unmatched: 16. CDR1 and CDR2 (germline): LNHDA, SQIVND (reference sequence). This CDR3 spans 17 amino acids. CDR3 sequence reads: CATSPPLLAGVHNEQFF. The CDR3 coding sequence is TGTGCCACATCCCCTCCGCTACTAGCGGGGGTACACAATGAGCAGTTCTTC.

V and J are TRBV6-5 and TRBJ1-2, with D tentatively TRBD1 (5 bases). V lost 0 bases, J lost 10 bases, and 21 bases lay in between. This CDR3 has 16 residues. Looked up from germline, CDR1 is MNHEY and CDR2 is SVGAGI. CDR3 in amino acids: CASSYSTRGVNRVYTF. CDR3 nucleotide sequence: TGTGCCAGCAGTTACTCCACTCGGGGGGTCAACAGAGTCTACACCTTC.

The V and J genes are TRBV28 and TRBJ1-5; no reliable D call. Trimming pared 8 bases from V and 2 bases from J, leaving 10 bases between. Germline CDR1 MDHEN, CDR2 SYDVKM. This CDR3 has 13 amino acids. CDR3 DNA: TGTGCCAGCCAGACTCGAGGCAATCAGCCCCAGCATTTT. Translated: CASQTRGNQPQHF.

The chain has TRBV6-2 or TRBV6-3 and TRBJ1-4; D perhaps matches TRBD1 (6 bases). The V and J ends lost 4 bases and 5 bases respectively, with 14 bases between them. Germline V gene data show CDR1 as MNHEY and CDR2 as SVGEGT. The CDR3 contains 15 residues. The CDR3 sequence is CASSLPPGVNEKLFF. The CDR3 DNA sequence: TGTGCCAGCAGTTTACCCCCAGGGGTGAATGAAAAACTGTTTTTT.